This TCR beta chain emerged from a study of OX40 agonist ivuxolimab in advanced cancers. Turning to the study itself: Patients received intravenous ivuxolimab every 2 weeks at 0.01 to 10 mg/kg.

The assay was immunoSEQ multiplex PCR, and TCRdb's table has in-frame clones only and misses some. The sample includes fewer than 80,000 clones, roughly 87% of them seen just once. Study-level findings and limits: The authors also found low normalized T-cell clonal expansion in some nonresponders.

The table lists this clone with a few counts. The antigen is undetermined. Trimming removed 0 bases from V and 7 bases from J, with 11 bases in between. This CDR3 is built from 15 residues. Germline V gives CDR1 SGDLS, CDR2 YYNGEE. The sequenced sample was CD4+ or CD8+ T cells sorted from blood, obtained in a trial of the OX40 agonist ivuxolimab. The receptor comes from an adult with an advanced solid tumor such as melanoma, head and neck, liver or kidney cancer. This chain connects TRBV9 to TRBJ1-6; perhaps TRBD1 as D (6 bases). In DNA form, the CDR3 reads TGTGCCAGCAGCGTAGTTGCACAGGGAAATTCACCCCTCCACTTT. Its protein product is CASSVVAQGNSPLHF.